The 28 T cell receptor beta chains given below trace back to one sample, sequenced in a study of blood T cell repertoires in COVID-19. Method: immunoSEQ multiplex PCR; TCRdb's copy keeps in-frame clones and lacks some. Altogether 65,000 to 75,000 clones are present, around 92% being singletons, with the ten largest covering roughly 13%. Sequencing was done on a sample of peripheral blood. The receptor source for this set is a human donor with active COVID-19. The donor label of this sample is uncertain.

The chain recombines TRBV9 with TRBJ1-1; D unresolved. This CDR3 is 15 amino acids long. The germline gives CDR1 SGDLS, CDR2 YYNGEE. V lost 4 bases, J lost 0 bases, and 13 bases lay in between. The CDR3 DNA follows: TGTGCCAGCAGCTTGGTTGGTACATTGAACACTGAAGCTTTCTTT. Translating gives CASSLVGTLNTEAFF.

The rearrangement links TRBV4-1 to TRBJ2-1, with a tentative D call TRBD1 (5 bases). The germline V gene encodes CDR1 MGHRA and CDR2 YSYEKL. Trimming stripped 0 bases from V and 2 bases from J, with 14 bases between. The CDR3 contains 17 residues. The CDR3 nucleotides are TGCGCCAGCAGCCAAGAGCCGTTAAGGACAACCTACAATGAGCAGTTCTTC. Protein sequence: CASSQEPLRTTYNEQFF.

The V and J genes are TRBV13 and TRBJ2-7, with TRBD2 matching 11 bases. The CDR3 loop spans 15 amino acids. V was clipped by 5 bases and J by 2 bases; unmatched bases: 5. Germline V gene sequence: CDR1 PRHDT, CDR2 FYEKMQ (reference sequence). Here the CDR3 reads CASSPIAGGTYEQYF. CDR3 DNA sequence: TGTGCCAGCAGCCCCATAGCGGGAGGGACCTACGAGCAGTACTTC.

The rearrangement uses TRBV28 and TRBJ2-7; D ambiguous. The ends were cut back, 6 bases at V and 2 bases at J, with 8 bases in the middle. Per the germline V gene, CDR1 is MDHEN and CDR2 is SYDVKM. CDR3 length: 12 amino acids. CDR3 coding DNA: TGTGCCAGCAGGGCAAATACCTACGAGCAGTACTTC. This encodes CASRANTYEQYF.

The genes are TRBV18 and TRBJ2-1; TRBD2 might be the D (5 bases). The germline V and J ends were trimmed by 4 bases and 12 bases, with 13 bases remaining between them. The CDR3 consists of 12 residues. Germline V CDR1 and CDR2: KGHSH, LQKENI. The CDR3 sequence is CASSRLGEGQFF. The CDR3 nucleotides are TGTGCCAGCTCACGCCTTGGCGAGGGGCAGTTCTTC.

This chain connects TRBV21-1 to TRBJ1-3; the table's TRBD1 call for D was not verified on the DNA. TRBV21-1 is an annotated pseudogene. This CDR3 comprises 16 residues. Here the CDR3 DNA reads TGTGCCAGCAGCGCCTGGACAGCGTGCTCTGGAAACACCATATATTTT. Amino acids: CASSAWTACSGNTIYF.

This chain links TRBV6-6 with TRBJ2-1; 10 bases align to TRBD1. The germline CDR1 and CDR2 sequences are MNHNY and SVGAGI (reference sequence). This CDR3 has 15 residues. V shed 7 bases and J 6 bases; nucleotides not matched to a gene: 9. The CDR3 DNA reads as TGTGCCAGCACCCGAGACAGGGGGCGGCTCAATGAGCAGTTCTTC. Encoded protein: CASTRDRGRLNEQFF.

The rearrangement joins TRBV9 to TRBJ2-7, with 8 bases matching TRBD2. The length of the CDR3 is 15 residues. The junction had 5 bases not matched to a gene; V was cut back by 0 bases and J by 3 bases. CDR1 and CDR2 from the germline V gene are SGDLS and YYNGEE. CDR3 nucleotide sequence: TGTGCCAGCAGCGTAGGGAGCGGGAGTGGCTACGAGCAGTACTTC. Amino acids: CASSVGSGSGYEQYF.

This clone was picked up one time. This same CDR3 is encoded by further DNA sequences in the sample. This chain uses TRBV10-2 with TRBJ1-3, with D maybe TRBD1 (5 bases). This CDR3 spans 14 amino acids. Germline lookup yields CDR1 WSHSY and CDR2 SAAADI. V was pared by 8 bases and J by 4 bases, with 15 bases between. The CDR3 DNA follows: TGCGCCAGCTCTAGGGGTCTGGACGGAAACACCATATATTTT. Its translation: CASSRGLDGNTIYF.

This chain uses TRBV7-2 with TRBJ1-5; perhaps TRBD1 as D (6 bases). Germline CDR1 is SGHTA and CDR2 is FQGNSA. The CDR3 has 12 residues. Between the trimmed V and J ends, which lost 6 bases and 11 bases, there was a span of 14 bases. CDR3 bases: TGTGCCAGCAGGGGAGGGGAGGGGGCCCAGCATTTT. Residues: CASRGGEGAQHF. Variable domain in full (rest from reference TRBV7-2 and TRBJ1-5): GAGVSQSPSNKVTEKGKDVELRCDPISGHTALYWYRQSLGQGLEFLIYFQGNSAPDKSGLPSDRFSAERTGGSVSTLTIQRTQQEDSAVYLCASRGGEGAQHFGDGTRLSIL.

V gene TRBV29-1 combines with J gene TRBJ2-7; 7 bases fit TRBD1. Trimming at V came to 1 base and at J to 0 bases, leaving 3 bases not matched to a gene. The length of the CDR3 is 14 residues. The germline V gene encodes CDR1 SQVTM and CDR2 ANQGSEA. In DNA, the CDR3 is TGCAGCGTTGAAGGGACAGGTTTCTCCTACGAGCAGTACTTC. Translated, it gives CSVEGTGFSYEQYF.

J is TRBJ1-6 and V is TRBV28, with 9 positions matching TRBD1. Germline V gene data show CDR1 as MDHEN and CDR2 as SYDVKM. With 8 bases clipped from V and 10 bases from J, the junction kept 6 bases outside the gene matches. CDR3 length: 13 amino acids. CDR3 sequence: CASEGQGSSPLHF. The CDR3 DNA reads TGTGCCAGCGAGGGACAGGGATCCTCACCCCTCCACTTT.

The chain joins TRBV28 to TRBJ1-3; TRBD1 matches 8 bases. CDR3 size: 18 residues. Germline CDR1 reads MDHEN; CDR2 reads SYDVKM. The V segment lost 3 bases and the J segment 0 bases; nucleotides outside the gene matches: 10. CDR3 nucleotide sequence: TGTGCCAGCAGTTTGACCCCGGGACAGGTGCGCTCTGGAAACACCATATATTTT. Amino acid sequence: CASSLTPGQVRSGNTIYF.

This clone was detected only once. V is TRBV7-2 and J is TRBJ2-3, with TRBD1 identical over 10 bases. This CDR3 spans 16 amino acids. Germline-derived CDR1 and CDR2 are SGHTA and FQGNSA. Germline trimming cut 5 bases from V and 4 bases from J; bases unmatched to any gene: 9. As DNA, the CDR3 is TGTGCCAGCAGCCCCCGACAGGGGGCGACGTCAGATACGCAGTATTTT. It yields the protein CASSPRQGATSDTQYF.

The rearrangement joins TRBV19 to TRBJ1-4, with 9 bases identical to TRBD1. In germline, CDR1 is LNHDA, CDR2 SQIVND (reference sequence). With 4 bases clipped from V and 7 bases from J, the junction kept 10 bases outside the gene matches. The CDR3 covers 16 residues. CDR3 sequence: CASSTLPGQGGEKLFF. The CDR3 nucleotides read TGTGCCAGTAGTACCCTCCCGGGACAGGGAGGTGAAAAACTGTTTTTT.

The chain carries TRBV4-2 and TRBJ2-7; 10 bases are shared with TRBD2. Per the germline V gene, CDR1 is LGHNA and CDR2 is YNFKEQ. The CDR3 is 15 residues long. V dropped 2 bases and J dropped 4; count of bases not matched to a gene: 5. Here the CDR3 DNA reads TGTGCCAGCAGCCAAATCCCTAGCGGGAGTTACGAGCAGTACTTC. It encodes CASSQIPSGSYEQYF.

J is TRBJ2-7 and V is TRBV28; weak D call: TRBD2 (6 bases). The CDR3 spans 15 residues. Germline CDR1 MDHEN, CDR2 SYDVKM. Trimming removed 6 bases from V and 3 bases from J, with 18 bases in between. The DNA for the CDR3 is TGTGCCAGCAGCAACTCCGGGACTTCTTTCTACGAGCAGTACTTC. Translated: CASSNSGTSFYEQYF.

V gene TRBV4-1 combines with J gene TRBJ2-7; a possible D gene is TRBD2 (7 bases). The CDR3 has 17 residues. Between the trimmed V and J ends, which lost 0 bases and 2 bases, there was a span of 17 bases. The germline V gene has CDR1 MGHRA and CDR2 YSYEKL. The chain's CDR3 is CASSQEGGVGRPYEQYF. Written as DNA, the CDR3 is TGCGCCAGCAGCCAAGAAGGGGGGGTGGGCAGGCCCTACGAGCAGTACTTC.

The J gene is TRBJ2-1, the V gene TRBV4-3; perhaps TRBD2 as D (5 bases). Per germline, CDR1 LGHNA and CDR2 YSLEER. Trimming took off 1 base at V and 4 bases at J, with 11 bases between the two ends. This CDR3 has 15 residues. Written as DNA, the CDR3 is TGCGCCAGCAGCCAAGTCGGTCCGGGGTACAATGAGCAGTTCTTC. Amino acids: CASSQVGPGYNEQFF.

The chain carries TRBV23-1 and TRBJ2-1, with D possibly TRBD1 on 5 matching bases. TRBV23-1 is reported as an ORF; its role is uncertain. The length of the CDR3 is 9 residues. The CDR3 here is CAGAGEQFF. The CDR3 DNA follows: TGCGCAGGGGCAGGGGAGCAGTTCTTC.

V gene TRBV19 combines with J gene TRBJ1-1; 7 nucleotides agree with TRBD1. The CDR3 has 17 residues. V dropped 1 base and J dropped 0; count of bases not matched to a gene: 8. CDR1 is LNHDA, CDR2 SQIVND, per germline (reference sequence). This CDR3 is CASSIGRQGKMNTEAFF. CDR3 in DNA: TGTGCCAGTAGTATAGGGCGACAGGGTAAAATGAACACTGAAGCTTTCTTT. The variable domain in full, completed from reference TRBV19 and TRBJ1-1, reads DGGITQSPKYLFRKEGQNVTLSCEQNLNHDAMYWYRQDPGQGLRLIYYSQIVNDFQKGDIAEGYSVSREKKESFPLTVTSAQKNPTAFYLCASSIGRQGKMNTEAFFGQGTRLTVV.

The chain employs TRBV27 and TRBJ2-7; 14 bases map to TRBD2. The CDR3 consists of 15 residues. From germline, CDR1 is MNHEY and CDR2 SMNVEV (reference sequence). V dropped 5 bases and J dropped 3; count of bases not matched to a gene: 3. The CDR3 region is CASSPGLAGVYEQYF. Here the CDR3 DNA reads TGTGCCAGCAGTCCGGGACTAGCGGGAGTCTACGAGCAGTACTTC.

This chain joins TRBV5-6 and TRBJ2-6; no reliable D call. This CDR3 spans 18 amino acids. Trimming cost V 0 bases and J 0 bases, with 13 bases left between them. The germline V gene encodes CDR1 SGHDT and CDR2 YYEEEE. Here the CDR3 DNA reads TGTGCCAGCAGCTTGGCCGGCGCAGGCCGCTCTGGGGCCAACGTCCTGACTTTC. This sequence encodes CASSLAGAGRSGANVLTF. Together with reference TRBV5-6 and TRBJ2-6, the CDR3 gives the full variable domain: DAGVTQSPTHLIKTRGQQVTLRCSPKSGHDTVSWYQQALGQGPQFIFQYYEEEERQRGNFPDRFSGHQFPNYSSELNVNALLLGDSALYLCASSLAGAGRSGANVLTFGAGSRLTVL.

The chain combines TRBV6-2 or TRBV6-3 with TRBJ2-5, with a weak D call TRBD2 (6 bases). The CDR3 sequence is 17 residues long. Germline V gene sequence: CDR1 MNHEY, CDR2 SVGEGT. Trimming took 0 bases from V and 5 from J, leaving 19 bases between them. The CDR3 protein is CASSYSILGDREETQYF. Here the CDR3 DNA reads TGTGCCAGCAGTTACTCGATTCTTGGCGATCGGGAGGAGACCCAGTACTTC.

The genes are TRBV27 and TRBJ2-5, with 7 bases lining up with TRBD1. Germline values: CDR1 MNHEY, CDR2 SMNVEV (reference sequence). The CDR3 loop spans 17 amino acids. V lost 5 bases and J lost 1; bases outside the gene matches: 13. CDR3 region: CASSTFPGQNLQETQYF. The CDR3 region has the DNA TGTGCCAGCAGTACCTTTCCGGGACAGAACCTCCAAGAGACCCAGTACTTC.

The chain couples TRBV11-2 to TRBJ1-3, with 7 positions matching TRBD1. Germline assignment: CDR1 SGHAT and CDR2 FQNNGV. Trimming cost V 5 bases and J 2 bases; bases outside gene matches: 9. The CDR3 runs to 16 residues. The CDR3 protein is CASSTYRGEAGNTIYF. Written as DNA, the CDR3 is TGTGCCAGCAGCACTTACAGGGGAGAGGCTGGAAACACCATATATTTT.

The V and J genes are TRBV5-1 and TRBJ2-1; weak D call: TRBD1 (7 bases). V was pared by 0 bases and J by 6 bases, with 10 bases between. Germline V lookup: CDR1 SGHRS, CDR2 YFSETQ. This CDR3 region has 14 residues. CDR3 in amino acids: CASSLGQGGNEQFF. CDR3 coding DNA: TGCGCCAGCAGCTTGGGGCAGGGGGGCAATGAGCAGTTCTTC.

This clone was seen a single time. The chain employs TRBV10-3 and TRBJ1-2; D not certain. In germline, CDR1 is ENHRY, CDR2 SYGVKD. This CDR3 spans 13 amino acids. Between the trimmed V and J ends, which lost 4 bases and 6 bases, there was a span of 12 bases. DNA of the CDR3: TGTGCCATCAGTGGGAAACAGATCCATGGCTACACCTTC. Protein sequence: CAISGKQIHGYTF.